Listed here are 22 T cell receptor beta chains from one sample, sequenced in a study of OX40 agonist ivuxolimab in advanced cancers. The repertoire was sequenced with immunoSEQ multiplex PCR; TCRdb's copy has only in-frame clones and lacks some. The sample carries approximately 77,000 clones, 85% to 95% recorded once. Material: CD4+ or CD8+ T cells sorted from blood, obtained in a trial of the OX40 agonist ivuxolimab. The receptors originated from an adult with an advanced solid tumor such as melanoma, head and neck, liver or kidney cancer.

CDR3 sequence: CAWAQRTLKNQHSYEQYF. In nucleotides, the CDR3 is TGTGCCTGGGCCCAGAGGACACTGAAGAACCAACACTCCTACGAGCAGTACTTC. The J gene is TRBJ2-7, the V gene TRBV30; D may be TRBD1 (5 bases). This CDR3 has 18 amino acids. Per germline, CDR1 GTSNPN and CDR2 SVGIG (reference sequence). V shed 5 bases and J shed 0 bases, with 26 bases lying between them.

V usage is TRBV28 and J usage is TRBJ1-4; maybe TRBD1 (6 bases). This CDR3 contains 15 residues. CDR1 and CDR2 from the germline V gene are MDHEN and SYDVKM. Between the trimmed V and J ends, which lost 4 bases and 8 bases, there was a span of 17 bases. The CDR3 sequence is CASSWPGTPSEKLFF. The CDR3 bases are TGTGCCAGCAGTTGGCCCGGGACACCGAGCGAAAAACTGTTTTTT.

The chain has TRBV30 and TRBJ2-7, with a tentative D call TRBD2 (6 bases). Germline CDR1 and CDR2: GTSNPN and SVGIG (reference sequence). Trimming cost V 2 bases and J 7 bases, with 12 bases left between them. The CDR3 is 12 amino acids. The DNA of the CDR3 is TGTGCCTGGAGTAGGGGACTTGGTGAGCAGTACTTC. Translating it yields CAWSRGLGEQYF.

V and J are TRBV18 and TRBJ2-7; D is possibly TRBD2 (6 bases). The CDR3 is 13 amino acids. CDR1 and CDR2 (germline): KGHSH, LQKENI. Deletions cut 0 bases from V and 6 bases from J, with 9 bases between. The CDR3: CASSPPVGGEQYF. The CDR3 DNA reads TGTGCCAGCTCACCACCCGTCGGGGGCGAGCAGTACTTC.

This chain uses TRBV5-1 with TRBJ2-7, with D perhaps TRBD1 (6 bases). V lost 4 bases and J lost 2, with 13 bases in between. This CDR3 is built from 14 residues. From germline, CDR1 is SGHRS and CDR2 YFSETQ. CDR3: CASSPGDQAYEQYF. CDR3 DNA: TGCGCCAGCAGCCCAGGGGACCAAGCCTACGAGCAGTACTTC. Looking up the rest from reference TRBV5-1 and TRBJ2-7 gives the full variable domain: KAGVTQTPRYLIKTRGQQVTLSCSPISGHRSVSWYQQTPGQGLQFLFEYFSETQRNKGNFPGRFSGRQFSNSRSEMNVSTLELGDSALYLCASSPGDQAYEQYFGPGTRLTVT.

V gene TRBV19 combines with J gene TRBJ2-2; D call uncertain. From germline, CDR1 is LNHDA and CDR2 SQIVND (reference sequence). Trimming shortened V by 10 bases and J by 3 bases, and 12 bases separated the two germline ends. CDR3 length equals 13 residues. The CDR3 sequence: CATRRWDTGELFF. In DNA form, the CDR3 reads TGTGCCACTAGAAGATGGGACACCGGGGAGCTGTTTTTT.

The V call is TRBV28, the J call TRBJ2-7; 9 bases align to TRBD2. CDR3 length: 14 residues. In germline, CDR1 is MDHEN, CDR2 SYDVKM. The trim removed 6 bases at V and 0 bases at J, leaving 3 bases unmatched. This CDR3 is CASRAGGSSYEQYF. The CDR3 nucleotides read TGTGCCAGCAGGGCGGGAGGGAGCTCCTACGAGCAGTACTTC.

This chain connects TRBV18 to TRBJ2-3, with 8 bases that match TRBD2. The CDR3 runs 16 residues. CDR1 and CDR2 (germline): KGHSH, LQKENI. With 3 bases clipped from V and 4 bases from J, the junction kept 9 bases outside the gene matches. CDR3: CASSPSNSGEADTQYF. CDR3 nucleotides: TGTGCCAGCTCACCTTCGAATAGCGGGGAGGCAGATACGCAGTATTTT.

The genes are TRBV11-2 and TRBJ1-6; TRBD1 matches 7 bases. The V gene's germline CDR1 is SGHAT and CDR2 FQNNGV. CDR3 size: 14 residues. V lost 4 bases, J lost 7 bases, and 4 bases stayed unmatched. The CDR3 spells CASSSAGGNSPLHF. Here the CDR3 DNA reads TGTGCCAGCAGCTCCGCAGGGGGGAATTCACCCCTCCACTTT.

As for this clone: Mismatch with germline at one junction end may stem from a read error. CDR3 region: CASSTIGAGQPVEVF. As DNA, the CDR3 is TGTGCCAGCAGTACAATAGGAGCGGGACAGCCCGTAGAGGTCTTT. The genes are TRBV9 and TRBJ1-1, with 7 bases matching TRBD1. The germline V gene has CDR1 SGDLS and CDR2 YYNGEE. The CDR3 totals 15 residues. Looking up the rest from reference TRBV9 and TRBJ1-1 gives the full variable domain: DSGVTQTPKHLITATGQRVTLRCSPRSGDLSVYWYQQSLDQGLQFLIQYYNGEERAKGNILERFSAQQFPDLHSELNLSSLELGDSALYFCASSTIGAGQPVEVFGQGTRLTVV.

Here the CDR3 reads CASSLNRRGEQYF. The CDR3 nucleotides read TGTGCCAGCAGCTTAAACCGGAGGGGCGAGCAGTACTTC. V and J are TRBV7-2 and TRBJ2-7; maybe TRBD2 (6 bases). Trimming left V 2 bases short and J 6 bases short, with 11 bases between. The CDR3 runs to 13 residues. Per germline, CDR1 SGHTA and CDR2 FQGNSA.

The rearrangement uses TRBV11-3 and TRBJ2-7; D unclear. The V gene's germline CDR1 is SGHNT and CDR2 YENEEA. Trimming left V 2 bases short and J 4 bases short, with 15 bases between. The CDR3 consists of 15 residues. The CDR3 region is CASSLTSTGYYEQYF. The CDR3 DNA reads as TGTGCCAGCAGCTTAACGTCTACCGGATATTACGAGCAGTACTTC.

For this clone: A junction boundary mismatches the germline segment, possibly from a read error. The chain carries TRBV7-8 and TRBJ2-7; D is unclear. This CDR3 spans 13 amino acids. The germline gives CDR1 SGHVS, CDR2 FQNEAQ. CDR3 bases: TGTGTCAGCAGCTTAGATTGGGTTTCCGAGCAGTACTTC. It translates to CVSSLDWVSEQYF.

The chain couples TRBV30 to TRBJ2-1, with 9 bases identical to TRBD2. Germline V gene lookup returns CDR1 GTSNPN and CDR2 SVGIG (reference sequence). CDR3 size: 15 residues. The V gene end was trimmed by 2 bases and the J gene end by 4 bases; junction bases not matched to a gene: 6. The CDR3 nucleotides are TGTGCCTGGAGTCTCGGGCTAGCGGGGTACAATGAGCAGTTCTTC. This gives the protein CAWSLGLAGYNEQFF.

V and J are TRBV6-5 and TRBJ2-7; 7 bases agree with TRBD1. Germline V gene data show CDR1 as MNHEY and CDR2 as SVGAGI. J lost 4 bases, V lost 5 bases, and 8 bases had no gene match. CDR3 length equals 14 residues. The CDR3 region has the DNA TGTGCCAGCAGTCCCGGGACAGTTCCATACGAGCAGTACTTC. Translated: CASSPGTVPYEQYF.

The gene calls are TRBV5-1 and TRBJ2-5; no definite D call. CDR3 length: 14 amino acids. Germline V gene sequence: CDR1 SGHRS, CDR2 YFSETQ. The germline V and J ends were trimmed by 4 bases and 5 bases, with 15 bases remaining between them. CDR3 sequence reads: CASSGGPGVETQYF. In DNA form, the CDR3 reads TGCGCCAGCAGCGGTGGGCCTGGGGTGGAGACCCAGTACTTC.

The CDR3 region is CASSLWGGAVDTQYF. CDR3 bases: TGCGCCAGCAGCCTGTGGGGGGGCGCGGTAGATACGCAGTATTTT. This chain connects TRBV5-1 to TRBJ2-3, with TRBD2 as a possible D gene (7 bases). This CDR3 spans 15 amino acids. The V end lost 4 bases, the J end lost 5 bases, and 17 bases lay between the germline ends. The germline CDR1 and CDR2 sequences are SGHRS and YFSETQ.

J is TRBJ2-2 and V is TRBV19, with a possible D match to TRBD2 (6 bases). V was shortened by 4 bases and J by 4 bases, with 13 bases between the two germline ends. The germline gives CDR1 LNHDA, CDR2 SQIVND (reference sequence). The CDR3 loop spans 15 amino acids. CDR3 loop: CASSSPGLTTGELFF. The CDR3 bases are TGTGCCAGTAGTAGCCCGGGACTTACCACCGGGGAGCTGTTTTTT.

The rearrangement links TRBV28 to TRBJ1-2, with D hard to call. V was cut by 2 bases and J by 4 bases, with 8 bases left in between. This CDR3 is built from 13 residues. The V gene's germline CDR1 is MDHEN and CDR2 SYDVKM. The CDR3, as DNA: TGTGCCAGCAGTTTAGACGTCTTCTATGGCTACACCTTC. Its protein is CASSLDVFYGYTF.

The chain employs TRBV5-4 and TRBJ1-2, with 9 bases lining up with TRBD1. Unmatched junction bases numbered 2, after V lost 1 base and J lost 7 bases. The germline gives CDR1 SGHNT, CDR2 YYREEE (reference sequence). The CDR3 length is 13 residues. The CDR3 loop reads CASSLTGGSGYTF. CDR3 nucleotide sequence: TGTGCCAGCAGCTTGACAGGGGGCAGTGGCTACACCTTC.

The sample holds one count of this clone. The chain joins TRBV27 to TRBJ1-5; TRBD1 aligns across 8 bases. With V trimmed by 5 bases and J by 3 bases, 9 bases remained unmatched. CDR3 size: 16 residues. Germline CDR1 reads MNHEY; CDR2 reads SMNVEV (reference sequence). CDR3 sequence: CASSDRTGLSNQPQHF. CDR3 nucleotides: TGTGCCAGCAGTGATCGGACAGGGCTATCCAATCAGCCCCAGCATTTT.

The chain combines TRBV9 with TRBJ1-2, with D possibly TRBD1 on 6 matching bases. The CDR3 has 18 residues. V dropped 2 bases and J dropped 5 bases, with 25 bases sitting between them. Germline V CDR1 and CDR2: SGDLS, YYNGEE. CDR3 in DNA: TGTGCCAGCAGCGTCGACTATGTTGGTTGGGGGGGCCTGTATGGCTACACCTTC. It codes for CASSVDYVGWGGLYGYTF.